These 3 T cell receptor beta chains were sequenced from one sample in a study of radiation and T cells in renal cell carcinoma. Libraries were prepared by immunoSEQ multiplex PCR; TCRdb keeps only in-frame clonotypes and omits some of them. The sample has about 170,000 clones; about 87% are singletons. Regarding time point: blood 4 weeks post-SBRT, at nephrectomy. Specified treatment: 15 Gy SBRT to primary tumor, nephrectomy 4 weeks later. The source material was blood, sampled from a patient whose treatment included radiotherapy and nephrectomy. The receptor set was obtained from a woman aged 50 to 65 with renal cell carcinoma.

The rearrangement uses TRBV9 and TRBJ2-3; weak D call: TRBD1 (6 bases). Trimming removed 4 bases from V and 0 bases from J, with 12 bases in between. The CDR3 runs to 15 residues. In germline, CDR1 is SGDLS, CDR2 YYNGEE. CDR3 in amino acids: CASSQGLPSTDTQYF. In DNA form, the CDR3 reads TGTGCCAGCAGCCAGGGGTTACCTAGCACAGATACGCAGTATTTT. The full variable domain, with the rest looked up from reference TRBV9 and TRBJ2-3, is DSGVTQTPKHLITATGQRVTLRCSPRSGDLSVYWYQQSLDQGLQFLIQYYNGEERAKGNILERFSAQQFPDLHSELNLSSLELGDSALYFCASSQGLPSTDTQYFGPGTRLTVL.

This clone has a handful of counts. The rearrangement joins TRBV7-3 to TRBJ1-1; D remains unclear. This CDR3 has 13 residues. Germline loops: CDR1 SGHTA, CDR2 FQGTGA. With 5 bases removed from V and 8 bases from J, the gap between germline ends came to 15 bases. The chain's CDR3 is CASSMEPQGEAFF. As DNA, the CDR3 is TGTGCCAGCAGCATGGAACCCCAAGGCGAAGCTTTCTTT.

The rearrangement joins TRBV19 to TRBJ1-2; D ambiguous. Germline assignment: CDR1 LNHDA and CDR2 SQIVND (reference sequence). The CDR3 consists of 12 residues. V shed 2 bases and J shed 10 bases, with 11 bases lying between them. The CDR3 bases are TGTGCCAGTAGTATACGCGGAGAGCTCTACACCTTC. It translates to CASSIRGELYTF.